This T cell receptor beta chain was identified in a study of cytomegalovirus exposure and HLA in healthy donors. The PCR contained 60 Vbeta and 13 Jbeta primers. Measured with immunoSEQ multiplex PCR; TCRdb has only the in-frame clones, and not every one. The data contain some 130,000 clones, about four fifths of them singletons. The germline gives CDR1 SGHKS, CDR2 YYEKEE (reference sequence). This CDR3 spans 15 amino acids. V was shortened by 4 bases and J by 2 bases, with 15 bases between the two germline ends. The source material was PBMCs. The receptor comes from a human donor in good health. J is TRBJ1-1 and V is TRBV5-5; D is unresolved. The CDR3 DNA follows: TGTGCCAGCAGCGTGGGTCCGGGAGAAAACACTGAAGCTTTCTTT. Its translation is CASSVGPGENTEAFF.